This is a list of T cell receptor beta chains from one sample in a study of T cells after yellow fever vaccination. TCRdb fed the 5' RACE reads into MiXCR, producing one record per CDR3 protein. Altogether a few hundred thousand distinct CDR3 sequences are present, 5.2% being singletons, with the ten largest covering roughly 3.4%. Specimen: CD4+ T cells sorted from PBMCs, collected on the day of the yellow fever booster vaccination. These receptors all stem from a man between 18 and 35 years old who received the YFV17D yellow fever vaccine. Each CDR3 is given with its conserved first and last residue. Each record gives: clone size, J gene, D gene, V gene, CDR3 protein, CDR3 DNA. D genes are given only for firm matches. The size of a clone is reported for some rows only, either as once, few or many, or as a class for expanded clones.

>NA|TRBJ2-1|TRBD2|TRBV7-3
CASSRKVAGGSSYNEQFF
TGTGCCAGCAGCCGAAAAGTAGCGGGGGGTAGCTCCTACAATGAGCAGTTCTTC
>few|TRBJ1-5|NA|TRBV4-2
CASSQGNRKSNQPQHF
TGTGCCAGCAGCCAAGGTAACAGGAAGAGCAATCAGCCCCAGCATTTT
>few|TRBJ2-3|NA|TRBV7-8
CASSLKTDTQYF
TGTGCCAGCAGCTTGAAGACAGATACGCAGTATTTT
>many|TRBJ2-2|NA|TRBV2
CASSSPGTGELFF
TGTGCCAGCAGTTCCCCCGGCACCGGGGAGCTGTTTTTT
>many|TRBJ2-1|NA|TRBV25-1
CASTPGGGDHNEQFF
TGTGCCAGCACCCCGGGGGGCGGAGATCACAATGAGCAGTTCTTC
>NA|TRBJ1-4|NA|TRBV7-9
CASSFDSYSITHNF
TGTGCCAGCAGCTTCGACAGCTACTCCATCACCCACAATTTT
>NA|TRBJ2-2|TRBD1|TRBV11-1
CASSSGQAGAGELFF
TGTGCCAGCAGCTCGGGACAGGCGGGCGCCGGGGAGCTGTTTTTT
>NA|TRBJ2-3|TRBD1|TRBV7-3
CASSSLGQNTDTQYF
TGTGCCAGCAGTAGCCTGGGACAGAACACAGATACGCAGTATTTT
>few|TRBJ2-2|TRBD1|TRBV12-3/TRBV12-4
CASTRVGGRGELFF
TGTGCCAGCACTCGGGTAGGGGGCCGCGGGGAGCTGTTTTTT
>many|TRBJ1-2|TRBD1|TRBV4-1
CASSQDWTGGNGYTF
TGCGCCAGCAGCCAAGATTGGACAGGAGGAAATGGCTACACCTTC
>NA|TRBJ2-1|NA|TRBV3-1
CASSSSASSYNEQFF
TGTGCCAGCAGCAGTAGCGCGAGCTCCTACAATGAGCAGTTCTTC
>few|TRBJ1-1|NA|TRBV20-1
CSASRYGAFF
TGCAGTGCTAGTAGATACGGAGCTTTCTTT
>few|TRBJ1-4|TRBD1|TRBV5-8
CASSGQGYYNEKLFF
TGTGCCAGCAGCGGACAGGGGTACTATAATGAAAAACTGTTTTTT
>NA|TRBJ2-1|NA|TRBV24-1
CATSDSRASPRDEQFF
TGTGCCACCAGTGATAGCCGGGCCTCCCCCCGGGATGAGCAGTTCTTC
>NA|TRBJ2-3|NA|TRBV7-2
CASSPGGQADTQYF
TGTGCCAGCAGCCCGGGGGGCCAGGCAGATACGCAGTATTTT
>NA|TRBJ1-3|TRBD1|TRBV4-1
CASSQKVPGQGPLSGNTIYF
TGCGCCAGCAGCCAAAAAGTCCCGGGACAGGGGCCGCTCTCTGGAAACACCATATATTTT
>few|TRBJ1-1|TRBD1|TRBV18
CASERTGSNEAFF
TGTGCCAGCGAACGGACAGGCAGTAATGAAGCTTTCTTT
>many|TRBJ2-7|NA|TRBV4-2
CASSRDGSYEQYF
TGTGCCAGCAGCCGGGACGGCTCCTACGAGCAGTACTTC
>many|TRBJ1-1|NA|TRBV7-3
CASGEAVDTEAFF
TGTGCCAGCGGTGAGGCGGTCGACACTGAAGCTTTCTTT
>many|TRBJ1-6|NA|TRBV7-4
CASSLDTQGVSYNSPLHF
TGTGCCAGCAGCTTAGATACTCAGGGCGTTTCCTATAATTCACCCCTCCACTTT
>few|TRBJ1-1|TRBD1|TRBV12-3/TRBV12-4
CASSLLDRGTTEAFF
TGTGCCAGCAGCCTTCTGGACAGGGGGACCACTGAAGCTTTCTTT
>many|TRBJ2-2|NA|TRBV6-5
CASSYQSTGELFF
TGTGCCAGCAGTTACCAGAGCACCGGGGAGCTGTTTTTT
>NA|TRBJ2-3|NA|TRBV2
CASSKEGHATDTQYF
TGTGCCAGCAGCAAAGAGGGGCACGCCACAGATACGCAGTATTTT
>few|TRBJ1-1|NA|TRBV5-4
CASSPKGAMAAFF
TGTGCCAGCAGCCCAAAAGGGGCTATGGCAGCTTTCTTT
>NA|TRBJ2-1|TRBD1|TRBV30
CAWSVRGQGLHEQFF
TGTGCCTGGAGTGTACGCGGACAGGGTCTCCATGAGCAGTTCTTC
>many|TRBJ1-4|NA|TRBV6-5
CASIHRVEKLFF
TGTGCCAGCATCCACAGGGTCGAAAAACTGTTTTTT
>many|TRBJ2-5|NA|TRBV4-1
CASSQVGPLLQETQYF
TGCGCCAGCAGCCAAGTCGGGCCCTTACTCCAAGAGACCCAGTACTTC
>NA|TRBJ2-1|TRBD2|TRBV6-5
CASSYLGTSGQNEQFF
TGTGCCAGCAGTTACCTCGGGACTAGCGGGCAGAATGAGCAGTTCTTC
>NA|TRBJ2-7|TRBD2|TRBV4-3
CASSLELAGPSVAPYEQYF
TGCGCCAGCAGCCTAGAACTAGCGGGTCCGTCCGTGGCTCCCTACGAGCAGTACTTC
>few|TRBJ1-2|NA|TRBV12-3/TRBV12-4
CASSLQGGNGYTF
TGTGCCAGCAGTTTACAGGGAGGAAATGGCTACACCTTC
>few|TRBJ2-3|NA|TRBV12-3/TRBV12-4
CASSPQLMPDTQYF
TGTGCCAGCAGCCCCCAGCTCATGCCAGATACGCAGTATTTT
>NA|TRBJ2-7|NA|TRBV5-5
CASNRHGQQYEQYF
TGTGCCAGCAACCGCCACGGACAGCAATACGAGCAGTACTTC
>NA|TRBJ1-5|NA|TRBV2
CASSENTQPQHF
TGTGCCAGCAGTGAAAACACTCAGCCCCAGCATTTT
>many|TRBJ1-2|NA|TRBV4-1
CASSQESTAYGYTF
TGCGCCAGCAGCCAAGAGTCAACAGCGTATGGCTACACCTTC
>NA|TRBJ1-2|TRBD1|TRBV2
CASTGAGGYGYTF
TGTGCCAGCACGGGCGCAGGGGGCTATGGCTACACCTTC
>NA|TRBJ2-1|NA|TRBV10-3
CAISRQSSYNEQFF
TGTGCCATATCACGGCAGAGCTCCTACAATGAGCAGTTCTTC
>few|TRBJ1-4|NA|TRBV7-2
CASSLVGTPATNEKLFF
TGTGCCAGCAGCTTAGTAGGGACACCTGCAACTAATGAAAAACTGTTTTTT
>few|TRBJ1-5|NA|TRBV20-1
CSAESDRDQPQHF
TGCAGTGCGGAGAGCGATCGCGATCAGCCCCAGCATTTT
>few|TRBJ2-5|TRBD2|TRBV7-3
CASSKGLAVQETQYF
TGTGCCAGCAGCAAAGGACTAGCGGTTCAAGAGACCCAGTACTTC
>NA|TRBJ2-3|TRBD1|TRBV2
CASNGQGRTDTQYF
TGTGCCAGCAATGGACAGGGTCGCACAGATACGCAGTATTTT
>many|TRBJ2-3|TRBD1|TRBV19
CASSTPRDRGGDTQYF
TGTGCCAGTAGTACGCCCCGAGACAGGGGTGGAGATACGCAGTATTTT
>many|TRBJ2-3|NA|TRBV5-1
CASSLWVGADTQYF
TGCGCCAGCAGCTTGTGGGTCGGGGCAGATACGCAGTATTTT
>few|TRBJ1-2|NA|TRBV10-3
CATLTRDTEDYGYTF
TGTGCCACACTGACCCGGGACACTGAGGACTATGGCTACACCTTC
>many|TRBJ2-4|NA|TRBV15
CATSRGSQIRQNIQYF
TGTGCCACCAGCAGAGGGTCACAGATCCGACAAAACATTCAGTACTTC
>few|TRBJ1-5|NA|TRBV5-8
CASSWDTGPGQPQHF
TGTGCCAGCAGCTGGGATACAGGACCGGGCCAGCCCCAGCATTTT
>many|TRBJ1-5|TRBD1|TRBV7-2
CASSSNTGVNQPQHF
TGTGCCAGCAGCTCCAATACAGGGGTGAATCAGCCCCAGCATTTT
>many|TRBJ2-2|TRBD1|TRBV7-3
CASRGQGVTGELFF
TGTGCCAGCAGGGGACAGGGGGTGACCGGGGAGCTGTTTTTT
>NA|TRBJ2-5|NA|TRBV2
CASNGEGAETQYF
TGTGCCAGCAACGGGGAGGGGGCCGAGACCCAGTACTTC
>many|TRBJ1-5|NA|TRBV27
CASSFLPLEAGPQHF
TGTGCCAGCAGTTTCTTGCCCCTCGAGGCGGGGCCCCAGCATTTT
>few|TRBJ1-5|NA|TRBV3-1
CASSQVDQPQHF
TGTGCCAGCAGCCAAGTTGATCAGCCCCAGCATTTT
>many|TRBJ1-6|NA|TRBV6-5
CASGGTYNSPLHF
TGTGCCAGCGGGGGCACCTATAATTCACCCCTCCACTTT
>NA|TRBJ2-3|TRBD2|TRBV6-2/TRBV6-3
CASSSIPSGGLRMYTQYF
TGTGCCAGCAGTTCGATTCCTAGCGGGGGCCTACGGATGTATACGCAGTATTTT
>few|TRBJ1-1|NA|TRBV7-9
CASSSGGSTEAFF
TGTGCCAGCAGCTCAGGAGGAAGCACTGAAGCTTTCTTT
>many|TRBJ2-5|TRBD1|TRBV15
CATSRDRGQETQYF
TGTGCCACCAGCAGGGACAGGGGACAAGAGACCCAGTACTTC